The present entry profiles one T cell receptor (beta chain) with its context. Antigen: not known. Amplification used 60 Vbeta primers and 13 Jbeta primers. The method was immunoSEQ multiplex PCR; TCRdb's version includes in-frame clones alone and lacks a portion of them. Counted here are 50,000 or so clones, 81% occurring once; the ten biggest clones make up about 2.3%. This CDR3 comprises 12 residues. Trimming cost V 6 bases and J 9 bases, with 13 bases left between them. CDR1 is MNHEY and CDR2 is SVGAGI in the germline V gene. The sample comes from a study of cytomegalovirus exposure and HLA in healthy donors. Study-wide results and caveats: What was likely a sequencing artifact was a cluster of highly shared sequence variants. In a later analysis, parvovirus B19, influenza, CMV and Epstein-Barr virus appeared linked to several top co-occurrence clusters. Earlier findings revealed that most TCR beta V segments proved productive either about 90% or about 30% of the time. TCR beta chains numbering 164 were designated cytomegalovirus-associated.

The source material was PBMCs. The chain has TRBV6-5 and TRBJ2-3; a possible D gene is TRBD2 (6 bases). This TCR was recovered from a boy younger than 18 in good health and CMV-seropositive. The CDR3 region is CASRGWEETQYF. The CDR3 region has the DNA TGTGCCAGCAGGGGGTGGGAGGAAACGCAGTATTTT.